This T cell receptor (beta chain) was documented in a study of cytomegalovirus exposure and HLA in healthy donors. Study outcomes and limitations: It was assumed in the presence/absence analyses that sequencing depth was roughly uniform across donors. In a later analysis, donors in an Asian-associated ancestry cluster reportedly had fewer N-insertions in productive TCRs than the cohort mean. Equally common other TCR beta chains were less clonally expanded than HLA-associated ones, a later analysis found. TCR beta chain V- and J-gene trimming was linked, in a later analysis, to a missense variant in DCLRE1C.

PCR was performed using 60 Vbeta and 13 Jbeta primers. Assay used: immunoSEQ multiplex PCR; TCRdb lists only in-frame clones, some missing. The profile covers about 100,000 clones, with 74% appearing a single time and about 2.6% taken by the ten largest. Regarding this clone: Its antigen is currently unknown.

The CDR3 has 18 amino acids. Looked up from germline, CDR1 is MGHRA and CDR2 is YSYEKL. Trimming cost V 3 bases and J 2 bases; bases outside gene matches: 12. The sequenced sample was PBMCs. The sequence derives from a man aged 45 to 65 in good health and CMV-seropositive. This chain connects TRBV4-1 to TRBJ2-3; 9 nucleotides line up with TRBD2. The chain's CDR3 is CASSQGSRAGGPTDTQYF. CDR3 in DNA: TGCGCCAGCAGCCAGGGGTCTAGGGCGGGAGGGCCCACAGATACGCAGTATTTT.